The clone carrying this T cell receptor (beta chain) was seen a few times. Unique molecular identifiers were built into the TCRbeta library. TCRdb called the PCR reads again in MiXCR, with one record for every CDR3 protein. The table has about 640,000 distinct CDR3 sequences, around a sixth seen once. The data derive from a study of T-cell reconstitution after alpha-beta-depleted transplantation in children. This CDR3 contains 14 residues. Germline CDR1 and CDR2: MNHNS and SASEGT. Trimming took 7 bases from V and 2 from J, leaving 13 bases between them. The clonotype was recovered from a human donor who donated a stem cell graft to a child with acute myeloid leukemia. V is TRBV6-1 and J is TRBJ2-3; D is possibly TRBD1 (6 bases). The sample consisted of PBMCs from the stem cell graft donor, taken from the stem cell graft. As DNA, the CDR3 is TGTGCCAGCACCTTCACAGGGCTCACAGATACGCAGTATTTT. Protein product: CASTFTGLTDTQYF.